This T cell receptor beta chain was found in a study of memory CD4+ T cells and cytomegalovirus serostatus (dated by TCRdb to about 2019). About the investigation overall: The 33 healthy Belgian adults in the cohort included 9 who were CMV seropositive and around 25 who were CMV seronegative. The study sequenced CD4+ memory TCRbeta repertoires of a Belgian cohort with known cytomegalovirus serostatus to replicate a published TCR-based CMV serostatus classifier. The research as a whole found: Only CD4+CD45RO+ memory cells were sequenced, in contrast to the original study, in which naive and memory CD4+ and CD8+ populations were covered. The results were interpreted as suggesting that the CMV-associated TCR signature is mostly present in the CD4+ memory repertoire. For CMV serostatus prediction, a median bootstrapped AUC of about 0.96 was reached with the original framework, and a median bootstrapped AUC of approximately 0.92 was reached with a US-trained random forest. Of over 150 previously reported CMV-associated TCRbeta sequences, approximately 64 appeared in the CD4+ memory repertoires, each in one to five individuals. The original-framework classifier achieved a median bootstrapped AUC of about 0.94 with a 95% CI of 0.76-1.00 on the Belgian cohort.

On this clone itself: It lacks a known antigen. No base quality information exists; no much larger clone differs at one position.

CDR1 MNHEY and CDR2 SVGAGI were looked up in the germline V gene. From cysteine to phenylalanine, the CDR3 is 12 amino acids long. The entry retains the CDR3 DNA only, 36 bases that are in frame from base 1. V is cut by 0 bases and J by 5 bases, and the space between the germline ends is 4 bases. Single viable CD3+CD4+CD8-CD45RO+ cells were sorted as memory CD4+ T cells on a FACSAria II. To determine CMV serostatus, a Roche Elecsys assay was used that detects serum IgG against CMV pp150, pp28, p38 and p52. Following thawing, total CD4+ T cells were enriched through positive selection using CD4 magnetic microbeads. Samples originated from another study that specifically interrogated the CD4+ T cell memory repertoire. Peripheral blood mononuclear cells were isolated and cryopreserved according to standard operating procedures, and serum was stored at -80 degrees C. CD3-PerCP (BW264/56), CD4-APC (RPA-T4), CD45RO-PE (UCHT1) and CD8-Pacific Orange (3B5) antibodies were used for staining, and non-viable cells were excluded with Sytox blue.

Genomic DNA was extracted from sorted cells with the Quick-DNA Microprep Kit. Amplification of TCRbeta DNA was done with the immunoSEQ hsTCRbeta kit, following the protocol from the manufacturer. An Illumina MiSeq instrument was used to sequence the TCRbeta libraries. The authors' pipeline ran thus. Removing out-of-frame sequences left 2,204,828 distinct TCRbeta sequences, an average of about 67,000 per individual. Each individual was scored using the number of 150 to 200 previously reported CMV-associated TCRbeta sequences that the individual carried and the total number of productive distinct TCRbeta sequences. A beta-binomial model was reimplemented in Python, and scikit-learn random forests with default parameters were trained on data from the US cohort. Classifier performance on the Belgian cohort was reported as the median AUC with percentile confidence intervals calculated over 10,000 bootstrap iterations. As stored in TCRdb, this immuneACCESS dataset retains in-frame rearrangements with V and J assigned. A fraction of the clones does not appear; measured against another copy, unresolved V genes explain less than half of the discrepancy, and the remainder lacks a known reason. V and J calls and clone size are those listed in that table; D and trimming were worked out from the DNA. The sample includes 80,000 or so clones, with 75% to 85% observed a single time. 2% to 3% of the sample rests with the top ten.

The sample taken for sequencing was memory CD4+ T cells from blood. The chain links TRBV6-5 with TRBJ2-5; confidence is insufficient to name the D gene. The receptor comes from an adult in good health and CMV-seropositive. The nucleotides read TGTGCCAGCAGTTACTCTCCGGAGACCCAGTACTTC. Its coded protein is CASSYSPETQYF.